Presented here are 30 T cell receptor beta chains from one specimen sequenced in a study of blood T cell repertoires in COVID-19. Produced via immunoSEQ multiplex PCR; TCRdb's table is partial and in-frame only. Of approximately 94,000 clones listed, roughly 84% were seen once; the top ten hold over 10%. The sample comprised peripheral blood. These receptors originate from a human donor in a cohort sampled during active COVID-19.

The chain is built from TRBV11-3 and TRBJ1-1, with a tentative D call TRBD1 (5 bases). Germline loops: CDR1 SGHNT, CDR2 YENEEA. V gave up 5 bases and J gave up 1 base, with 14 bases separating them. The CDR3 sequence is 15 residues long. The CDR3 loop reads CASSPGLGANTEAFF. For the CDR3, the DNA is TGTGCCAGCAGCCCAGGCCTTGGGGCGAACACTGAAGCTTTCTTT. The whole variable domain, filled in from reference TRBV11-3 and TRBJ1-1, reads EAGVVQSPRYKIIEKKQPVAFWCNPISGHNTLYWYLQNLGQGPELLIRYENEEAVDDSQLPKDRFSAERLKGVDSTLKIQPAELGDSAVYLCASSPGLGANTEAFFGQGTRLTVV.

The chain is built from TRBV11-3 and TRBJ2-3, with a tentative D call TRBD1 (5 bases). This CDR3 is 15 amino acids long. V was cut by 5 bases and J by 0 bases, with 12 bases left in between. Germline V lookup: CDR1 SGHNT, CDR2 YENEEA. The CDR3 coding sequence is TGTGCCAGCAGCCCCGACAGAGCTAGCACAGATACGCAGTATTTT. Its translation is CASSPDRASTDTQYF.

V is TRBV4-1 and J is TRBJ2-1; maybe TRBD1 (7 bases). Germline CDR1 is MGHRA and CDR2 is YSYEKL. The V and J ends lost 0 bases and 7 bases respectively, with 16 bases between them. The CDR3 contains 16 residues. CDR3 region: CASSQDPLPGGNEQFF. The DNA of the CDR3 is TGCGCCAGCAGCCAAGACCCCCTCCCAGGGGGGAATGAGCAGTTCTTC.

The genes are TRBV27 and TRBJ1-1; 10 positions agree with TRBD1. CDR1 is MNHEY and CDR2 is SMNVEV in the germline V gene (reference sequence). This CDR3 has 14 residues. Trimming took 6 bases from V and 7 from J; bases not matched to a gene: 8. CDR3 sequence (DNA): TGTGCCAGCAGCCTCGGGACAGGGGTTTTTGAAGCTTTCTTT. This gives the protein CASSLGTGVFEAFF.

V and J are TRBV27 and TRBJ1-2, with D perhaps matching TRBD1 (6 bases). In germline, CDR1 is MNHEY, CDR2 SMNVEV (reference sequence). Trimming removed 10 bases from V and 5 bases from J, with 17 bases in between. The CDR3 runs to 13 residues. The CDR3: CATGMGATYGYTF. The CDR3 nucleotides are TGTGCCACCGGCATGGGGGCCACTTATGGCTACACCTTC.

The rearrangement links TRBV19 to TRBJ2-2; 11 bases are shared with TRBD1. The CDR3 contains 16 residues. CDR1 LNHDA and CDR2 SQIVND come from the germline V gene (reference sequence). The ends lost 6 bases at V and 5 bases at J; junction bases unmatched: 8. DNA of the CDR3: TGTGCCAGTAGACCCCGGACAGGGGGCGGGACCGGGGAGCTGTTTTTT. Protein product: CASRPRTGGGTGELFF.

This sequence joins TRBV19 and TRBJ2-5; weak D call: TRBD2 (6 bases). Germline CDR1 is LNHDA and CDR2 is SQIVND (reference sequence). V lost 3 bases to trimming and J lost 4 bases, with 15 bases between them. The length of the CDR3 is 15 residues. The chain's CDR3 is CASSITTGVGETQYF. CDR3 in DNA: TGTGCCAGTAGTATTACTACGGGAGTGGGAGAGACCCAGTACTTC.

This clone was detected a few times. The V gene is TRBV27, the J gene TRBJ2-4, with 7 positions matching TRBD2. The CDR3 runs 13 residues. CDR1 and CDR2 (germline): MNHEY, SMNVEV (reference sequence). Trimming removed 2 bases from V and 7 bases from J; junction bases left unmatched: 2. In DNA form, the CDR3 reads TGTGCCAGCAGTTTAGTGCGGGGGAACATTCAGTACTTC. Amino acids: CASSLVRGNIQYF.

J is TRBJ2-5 and V is TRBV11-2; 13 bases match TRBD2. This CDR3 spans 16 amino acids. The germline gives CDR1 SGHAT, CDR2 FQNNGV. V shed 5 bases, J shed 4 bases, and the junction held 7 bases outside the gene matches. Here the CDR3 reads CASSQPGLAGAETQYF. The DNA for the CDR3 is TGTGCCAGCAGCCAGCCCGGACTAGCGGGGGCAGAGACCCAGTACTTC.

This chain links TRBV12-3 or TRBV12-4 with TRBJ2-3; the D gene is possibly TRBD2 (5 bases). CDR3 length: 13 amino acids. With 5 bases removed from V and 0 bases from J, the gap between germline ends came to 6 bases. In DNA form, the CDR3 reads TGTGCCAGCAGTCGGACTAGCACAGATACGCAGTATTTT. It codes for CASSRTSTDTQYF.

The genes are TRBV30 and TRBJ1-6; 7 bases map to TRBD1. There are 16 residues in the CDR3. J gave up 11 bases and V 2 bases, and 15 bases lay outside the gene matches. From germline, CDR1 is GTSNPN and CDR2 SVGIG (reference sequence). The CDR3 protein is CAWSMWAGTVPPPLHF. The CDR3 bases are TGTGCCTGGAGTATGTGGGCAGGGACAGTCCCTCCACCCCTCCACTTT.

This chain joins TRBV5-1 and TRBJ1-2, with 9 positions matching TRBD1. This CDR3 contains 16 residues. The germline V gene has CDR1 SGHRS and CDR2 YFSETQ. V shed 2 bases, J shed 0 bases, and the junction held 5 bases outside the gene matches. CDR3 in amino acids: CASSFGGQGSNYGYTF. DNA of the CDR3: TGCGCCAGCAGCTTTGGGGGACAGGGATCTAACTATGGCTACACCTTC.

The V call is TRBV2, the J call TRBJ1-2; 8 bases agree with TRBD1. J lost 6 bases, V lost 4 bases, and 4 bases had no gene match. The germline gives CDR1 SNHLY, CDR2 FYNNEI. The length of the CDR3 is 13 residues. This CDR3 is CASSGTGWHGYTF. CDR3 coding DNA: TGTGCCAGCAGTGGGACAGGGTGGCATGGCTACACCTTC.

The J gene is TRBJ1-1, the V gene TRBV6-2 or TRBV6-3; D remains ambiguous. The CDR3 runs to 15 residues. The V end lost 5 bases, the J end lost 3 bases, and 16 bases lay between the germline ends. CDR1 is MNHEY, CDR2 SVGEGT, per germline. In DNA, the CDR3 is TGTGCCAGCAGTCTACCCGCATATTACGACACTGAAGCTTTCTTT. As protein: CASSLPAYYDTEAFF.

The chain recombines TRBV3-1 (or the pseudogene TRBV3-2) with TRBJ1-1; maybe TRBD1 (5 bases). Deletions cut 4 bases from V and 0 bases from J, with 12 bases between. The CDR3 is 15 residues long. Germline CDR1 and CDR2: LGHDT and YNNKEL (reference sequence). CDR3 sequence (DNA): TGTGCCAGCAGCCTTGCTGGACACCTGAACACTGAAGCTTTCTTT. Translation gives CASSLAGHLNTEAFF.

The V call is TRBV5-4, the J call TRBJ1-4, with a weak D call TRBD1 (5 bases). The length of the CDR3 is 16 residues. Looked up from germline, CDR1 is SGHNT and CDR2 is YYREEE (reference sequence). Between the trimmed V and J ends, which lost 6 bases and 4 bases, there was a span of 19 bases. The CDR3 DNA sequence: TGTGCCAGCACCCTGGGGGGAACCCGCGGTAATGAAAAACTGTTTTTT. Translation: CASTLGGTRGNEKLFF.

The rearrangement links TRBV2 to TRBJ2-3; 10 bases fit TRBD2. Germline V CDR1 and CDR2: SNHLY, FYNNEI. CDR3 size: 13 residues. J was trimmed by 1 base and V by 9 bases; bases with no gene match: 1. The CDR3 nucleotides are TGTGCCAGAGGACTAGCGGGCACAGATACGCAGTATTTT. Amino acids: CARGLAGTDTQYF. Looking up the rest from reference TRBV2 and TRBJ2-3 gives the full variable domain: EPEVTQTPSHQVTQMGQEVILRCVPISNHLYFYWYRQILGQKVEFLVSFYNNEISEKSEIFDDQFSVERPDGSNFTLKIRSTKLEDSAMYFCARGLAGTDTQYFGPGTRLTVL.

The chain has TRBV4-3 and TRBJ2-1, with TRBD2 matching over 9 bases. The CDR3 is 20 residues long. Looked up from germline, CDR1 is LGHNA and CDR2 is YSLEER. V was pared by 0 bases and J by 3 bases, with 15 bases of the junction left unmatched. The CDR3 bases are TGCGCCAGCAGCCAAGATCCTTTCGGAGCGGGAGGTGGGGACTACAATGAGCAGTTCTTC. Its translation: CASSQDPFGAGGGDYNEQFF.

This clone appeared a few times. V gene TRBV29-1 combines with J gene TRBJ1-2; possibly TRBD1 for D (6 bases). This CDR3 region has 14 residues. Germline V lookup: CDR1 SQVTM, CDR2 ANQGSEA. Trimming took off 7 bases at V and 7 bases at J, with 22 bases between the two ends. The CDR3 bases are TGCAGCGCCCAAAACTCCGGCAGGGGTTTTGGCTACACCTTC. Protein: CSAQNSGRGFGYTF. Supplemented by reference TRBV29-1 and TRBJ1-2, the full variable domain reads SAVISQKPSRDICQRGTSLTIQCQVDSQVTMMFWYRQQPGQSLTLIATANQGSEATYESGFVIDKFPISRPNLTFSTLTVSNMSPEDSSIYLCSAQNSGRGFGYTFGSGTRLTVV.

The V call is TRBV19, the J call TRBJ2-7; tentatively, D is TRBD2 (5 bases). The germline CDR1 and CDR2 sequences are LNHDA and SQIVND (reference sequence). The CDR3 spans 11 residues. V was pared by 8 bases and J by 4 bases, with 9 bases between. CDR3: CASGERYEQYF. As DNA, the CDR3 is TGTGCCAGTGGAGAGCGGTACGAGCAGTACTTC. Combining the CDR3 with reference TRBV19 and TRBJ2-7 gives the whole variable domain DGGITQSPKYLFRKEGQNVTLSCEQNLNHDAMYWYRQDPGQGLRLIYYSQIVNDFQKGDIAEGYSVSREKKESFPLTVTSAQKNPTAFYLCASGERYEQYFGPGTRLTVT.

This sequence joins TRBV7-8 and TRBJ1-1, with unresolved D. CDR1 is SGHVS and CDR2 is FQNEAQ in the germline V gene. Trimming pared 2 bases from V and 5 bases from J, leaving 18 bases between. CDR3 length equals 16 residues. In nucleotides, the CDR3 is TGTGCCAGCAGCTTAAGTACAACGGTCCCGCGGACTGAAGCTTTCTTT. This sequence encodes CASSLSTTVPRTEAFF.

The chain combines TRBV27 with TRBJ2-3; 14 bases are shared with TRBD2. The CDR3 is made up of 18 amino acids. J gave up 3 bases and V 5 bases, and 10 bases lay outside the gene matches. CDR1 MNHEY and CDR2 SMNVEV come from the germline V gene (reference sequence). The CDR3 DNA follows: TGTGCCAGCAGTCATCACTTCGGGACTAGCGGGGGAACAGATACGCAGTATTTT. Translation gives CASSHHFGTSGGTDTQYF.

The chain employs TRBV19 and TRBJ2-2; TRBD2 aligns across 12 bases. The CDR3 has 15 amino acids. V gave up 9 bases and J gave up 3 bases; unmatched junction bases: 5. CDR1 LNHDA and CDR2 SQIVND come from the germline V gene (reference sequence). CDR3 DNA: TGTGCCAGCGCCACTAGCGGGAGGTACACCGGGGAGCTGTTTTTT. Its protein is CASATSGRYTGELFF.

The chain joins TRBV5-1 to TRBJ2-7, with 7 bases fitting TRBD1. Per the germline V gene, CDR1 is SGHRS and CDR2 is YFSETQ. J lost 0 bases, V lost 0 bases, and 12 bases had no gene match. This CDR3 spans 18 amino acids. The CDR3 DNA reads TGCGCCAGCAGCTTGGGGCCCACGGGACAGTTGAGCTCCTACGAGCAGTACTTC. This encodes CASSLGPTGQLSSYEQYF.

The chain employs TRBV7-2 and TRBJ1-2; 7 nucleotides align to TRBD1. This CDR3 contains 15 residues. CDR1 and CDR2 (germline): SGHTA, FQGNSA. The V gene end was trimmed by 1 base and the J gene end by 4 bases; junction bases not matched to a gene: 6. The CDR3 loop reads CASSLGDRVGYGYTF. CDR3 DNA: TGTGCCAGCAGCTTAGGCGACAGGGTGGGCTATGGCTACACCTTC.

The CDR3 region is CASSLALGGARHTEAFF. The CDR3 nucleotides read TGCGCCAGCAGCTTGGCTCTTGGGGGGGCCAGACACACTGAAGCTTTCTTT. The rearrangement joins TRBV5-1 to TRBJ1-1; TRBD1 might be the D (6 bases). CDR3 size: 17 residues. The germline CDR1 and CDR2 sequences are SGHRS and YFSETQ. V was clipped by 0 bases and J by 3 bases, with 18 bases between them. Full variable domain (rest looked up from reference TRBV5-1 and TRBJ1-1): KAGVTQTPRYLIKTRGQQVTLSCSPISGHRSVSWYQQTPGQGLQFLFEYFSETQRNKGNFPGRFSGRQFSNSRSEMNVSTLELGDSALYLCASSLALGGARHTEAFFGQGTRLTVV.

The J gene is TRBJ1-4, the V gene TRBV7-9; TRBD1 matches at 7 bases. The junction had 5 bases not matched to a gene; V was cut back by 5 bases and J by 2 bases. Germline CDR1 reads SEHNR; CDR2 reads FQNEAQ (reference sequence). The CDR3 is made up of 15 amino acids. CDR3 nucleotides: TGTGCCAGCAGCAAAACAGGGGCGACTAATGAAAAACTGTTTTTT. It yields the protein CASSKTGATNEKLFF.

J is TRBJ2-1 and V is TRBV7-8, with D perhaps TRBD2 (6 bases). V gave up 0 bases and J gave up 8 bases, with 20 bases separating them. The CDR3 sequence is 17 residues long. Germline lookup yields CDR1 SGHVS and CDR2 FQNEAQ. In nucleotides, the CDR3 is TGTGCCAGCAGCTTAGCGTTTCTGGCGGGGAGTACCGATGAGCAGTTCTTC. This translates into CASSLAFLAGSTDEQFF.

The V and J genes are TRBV27 and TRBJ2-7; TRBD2 agrees at 11 bases. V dropped 6 bases and J dropped 7; count of bases not matched to a gene: 11. Germline CDR1 reads MNHEY; CDR2 reads SMNVEV (reference sequence). The CDR3 has 15 residues. The CDR3 DNA reads as TGTGCCAGCAGGGAGACAGCCTTAGCGGGAGGGGAGCAGTACTTC. This encodes CASRETALAGGEQYF.

This clone appeared a single time. The V and J genes are TRBV4-3 and TRBJ2-6; 8 positions agree with TRBD2. Trimming took 1 base from V and 0 from J; bases not matched to a gene: 8. CDR1 and CDR2 from the germline V gene are LGHNA and YSLEER. This CDR3 contains 19 residues. The CDR3 DNA is TGCGCCAGCAGCCAAGCGGGGGGGCTCTCAAGCTCTGGGGCCAACGTCCTGACTTTC. The encoded protein is CASSQAGGLSSSGANVLTF.